The 19 T cell receptor beta chains listed next were all sequenced from one sample in a study of Graves' ophthalmopathy and Graves' hyperthyroidism. Amplified material comprised TCR beta CDR3 regions derived from RNA transcripts. After a first-round RT-PCR with HTBI primers, a second-round multiplex PCR was run. TCRdb called the multiplex PCR reads again in MiXCR, with one record for every CDR3 protein. The table has approximately 700,000 distinct CDR3 sequences, 40% seen once; the top ten hold approximately 46%. The sample consisted of peripheral blood. The receptor set was obtained from an adult man with Graves' ophthalmopathy.

V usage is TRBV10-3 and J usage is TRBJ1-1; possible D gene TRBD1, 6 bases. This CDR3 contains 12 residues. V lost 10 bases and J lost 4, with 13 bases in between. In germline, CDR1 is ENHRY, CDR2 SYGVKD. The CDR3 DNA reads as TGTGCCAGCGGTTACAGGGTCACTGAAGCTTTCTTT. Its protein product is CASGYRVTEAFF.

This clonotype has at least ten counts. The genes are TRBV7-9 and TRBJ1-6; D is perhaps TRBD1 (5 bases). The CDR3 is made up of 14 amino acids. CDR1 and CDR2 from the germline V gene are SEHNR and FQNEAQ (reference sequence). Trimming cost V 4 bases and J 5 bases, with 9 bases left between them. The CDR3 bases are TGTGCCAGCAGCTGGGGGACGGATAATTCACCCCTCCACTTT. Protein product: CASSWGTDNSPLHF.

This clonotype was counted a few times. V gene TRBV19 combines with J gene TRBJ2-7, with TRBD2 identical over 13 bases. Trimming removed 5 bases from V and 1 base from J; junction bases left unmatched: 5. The CDR3 totals 16 residues. Germline V gene lookup returns CDR1 LNHDA and CDR2 SQIVND (reference sequence). In DNA, the CDR3 is TGTGCCAGTAGTCAAAGGGGACTAGCGGGGTCCTACGAGCAGTACTTC. This translates into CASSQRGLAGSYEQYF.

This chain uses TRBV7-9 with TRBJ2-7, with 7 bases lining up with TRBD1. Germline V gene lookup returns CDR1 SEHNR and CDR2 FQNEAQ (reference sequence). This CDR3 region has 15 residues. V lost 3 bases to trimming and J lost 6 bases; unmatched junction nucleotides: 11. This CDR3 reads CASSFRTGLFSEQYF. CDR3 nucleotides: TGTGCCAGCAGCTTCAGGACAGGTCTTTTCAGCGAGCAGTACTTC.

The chain couples TRBV5-1 to TRBJ2-7; D ambiguous. Per germline, CDR1 SGHRS and CDR2 YFSETQ. This CDR3 has 13 residues. Trimming removed 4 bases at V and 2 bases at J, with 10 bases between. The CDR3 loop reads CASSPIAPYEQYF. The CDR3 bases are TGCGCCAGCAGCCCCATTGCACCCTACGAGCAGTACTTC.

This chain connects TRBV5-1 to TRBJ1-1, with D tentatively TRBD1 (6 bases). The length of the CDR3 is 13 residues. CDR1 and CDR2 (germline): SGHRS, YFSETQ. V was pared by 4 bases and J by 5 bases, with 12 bases between. The CDR3 nucleotides read TGCGCCAGCAGCGGGGGGGCTAGGACTGAAGCTTTCTTT. This translates into CASSGGARTEAFF.

This clonotype was detected many times. CDR3 bases: TGTGCCAGCAGTGCTGCAGGGGGCTCCACCGGGGAGCTGTTTTTT. Translating it yields CASSAAGGSTGELFF. This chain uses TRBV25-1 with TRBJ2-2; 8 bases line up with TRBD1. The CDR3 consists of 15 residues. Germline CDR1 reads MGHDK; CDR2 reads SYGVNS. V shed 4 bases and J 4 bases; nucleotides not matched to a gene: 5. Drawing the rest from reference TRBV25-1 and TRBJ2-2, the complete variable domain is EADIYQTPRYLVIGTGKKITLECSQTMGHDKMYWYQQDPGMELHLIHYSYGVNSTEKGDLSSESTVSRIRTEHFPLTLESARPSHTSQYLCASSAAGGSTGELFFGEGSRLTVL.

This chain connects TRBV7-3 to TRBJ1-1; D unresolved. The ends were cut back, 5 bases at V and 2 bases at J, with 12 bases in the middle. The CDR3 is 14 amino acids. The germline V gene encodes CDR1 SGHTA and CDR2 FQGTGA. The CDR3 DNA reads as TGTGCCAGCAGCGGATCAGTAATAAACACTGAAGCTTTCTTT. It is translated as CASSGSVINTEAFF.

About this clonotype: The conserved phenylalanine or tryptophan normally closing the CDR3 is absent here, so this likely arose from a read error. V is TRBV5-4 and J is TRBJ1-2, with unresolved D. The CDR3 is 14 amino acids. Germline lookup yields CDR1 SGHNT and CDR2 YYREEE (reference sequence). Trimming pared 4 bases from V and 8 bases from J, leaving 18 bases between. The CDR3 region is CASSASSGRRGYTL. In DNA form, the CDR3 reads TGTGCCAGCAGCGCAAGTAGCGGGAGGAGGGGCTACACCCTC.

The chain combines TRBV10-3 with TRBJ2-5, with 7 bases that match TRBD2. CDR1 and CDR2 from the germline V gene are ENHRY and SYGVKD. CDR3 length equals 14 residues. V dropped 4 bases and J dropped 5; count of bases not matched to a gene: 7. CDR3 DNA sequence: TGTGCCATCAGTGCAGGGACTATCGTGGAGACCCAGTACTTC. Translating gives CAISAGTIVETQYF.

The chain recombines TRBV4-1 with TRBJ2-5; TRBD2 agrees at 7 bases. The length of the CDR3 is 15 residues. Germline CDR1 reads MGHRA; CDR2 reads YSYEKL. The V and J ends lost 2 bases and 7 bases, in that order; junction bases with no gene match: 10. The CDR3 spells CASSQFLDSGGTQYF. In nucleotides, the CDR3 is TGCGCCAGCAGCCAATTTCTAGACTCGGGGGGGACCCAGTACTTC.

At least ten counts were recorded for this clonotype. This sequence joins TRBV7-9 and TRBJ1-4; D is perhaps TRBD1 (5 bases). Per the germline V gene, CDR1 is SEHNR and CDR2 is FQNEAQ (reference sequence). CDR3 length: 12 residues. Trimming pared 5 bases from V and 7 bases from J, leaving 8 bases between. CDR3 bases: TGTGCCAGCAGCCCGACAGCTGAAAAACTGTTTTTT. It is translated as CASSPTAEKLFF.

This clonotype came up many times. The genes are TRBV11-2 and TRBJ2-7; a weak D match, TRBD1 (6 bases). Trimming shortened V by 4 bases and J by 5 bases, and 9 bases separated the two germline ends. The CDR3 length is 12 residues. The V gene's germline CDR1 is SGHAT and CDR2 FQNNGV. The CDR3 loop is CASSSRTDEQYF. The CDR3 DNA reads as TGTGCCAGCAGCTCGCGGACAGACGAGCAGTACTTC. Full variable domain (missing parts from reference TRBV11-2 and TRBJ2-7): EAGVAQSPRYKIIEKRQSVAFWCNPISGHATLYWYQQILGQGPKLLIQFQNNGVVDDSQLPKDRFSAERLKGVDSTLKIQPAKLEDSAVYLCASSSRTDEQYFGPGTRLTVT.

The V call is TRBV7-2, the J call TRBJ2-7; D perhaps matches TRBD2 (7 bases). V was clipped by 1 base and J by 7 bases, with 14 bases between them. The CDR3 contains 14 residues. Germline V gene sequence: CDR1 SGHTA, CDR2 FQGNSA. The CDR3 region has the DNA TGTGCCAGCAGCTTAGTCTCCAGGGGAGGGGAGCAGTACTTC. Amino acids: CASSLVSRGGEQYF.

This clonotype was counted a few times. The V call is TRBV19, the J call TRBJ2-6; maybe TRBD2 (6 bases). The CDR3 has 17 residues. With 7 bases removed from V and 0 bases from J, the gap between germline ends came to 16 bases. In germline, CDR1 is LNHDA, CDR2 SQIVND (reference sequence). The DNA of the CDR3 is TGTGCCAGTATTGCGGGATCGGTTCTCTCTGGGGCCAACGTCCTGACTTTC. Translation gives CASIAGSVLSGANVLTF.

At least ten counts were recorded for this clonotype. The J gene is TRBJ2-7, the V gene TRBV2; no definite D call. Germline values: CDR1 SNHLY, CDR2 FYNNEI. The V and J ends lost 7 bases and 4 bases respectively, with 11 bases between them. The CDR3 extends over 12 amino acids. The CDR3 region has the DNA TGTGCCAGCAAAGGCGGAGCGTACGAGCAGTACTTC. This encodes CASKGGAYEQYF.

In the case of this clonotype: A much larger clone differs by one base, so this may be a read error. The rearrangement links TRBV25-1 to TRBJ1-1, with D possibly being TRBD1 (6 bases). The germline CDR1 and CDR2 sequences are MGHDK and SYGVNS. The CDR3 is 15 amino acids. CDR3: CANSPNRALNTEAFF. For the CDR3, the DNA is TGTGCCAACAGTCCCAACAGGGCCTTGAACACTGAAGCTTTCTTT.

This clonotype was seen many times. The gene calls are TRBV7-3 and TRBJ2-5; D gene uncertain. CDR1 SGHTA and CDR2 FQGTGA come from the germline V gene. This CDR3 comprises 13 residues. With 9 bases removed from V and 5 bases from J, the gap between germline ends came to 16 bases. The CDR3 region is CASSPTGVETQYF. CDR3 DNA: TGTGCCAGTAGTCCCACTGGGGTGGAGACCCAGTACTTC. The entire variable domain, with the rest obtained from reference TRBV7-3 and TRBJ2-5, is as follows: GAGVSQTPSNKVTEKGKYVELRCDPISGHTALYWYRQSLGQGPEFLIYFQGTGAADDSGLPNDRFFAVRPEGSVSTLKIQRTERGDSAVYLCASSPTGVETQYFGPGTRLLVL.

On this clonotype: The missing conserved phenylalanine or tryptophan at the end of this CDR3 makes a read error likely. V usage is TRBV9 and J usage is TRBJ2-7, with 9 bases lining up with TRBD1. The CDR3 is made up of 16 amino acids. Germline values: CDR1 SGDLS, CDR2 YYNGEE. Trimming cost V 4 bases and J 2 bases; bases outside gene matches: 10. The CDR3, as DNA: TGTGCCAGCAGCCCCCTCGACAGGGACAGGGCCTACGAGCAGTACTGC. As protein: CASSPLDRDRAYEQYC.